Listed below are T cell receptor beta chains from one sample, sequenced in a study of CD8 T cells in ankylosing spondylitis. TCRdb called the 5' RACE reads again in MiXCR, with one record for every CDR3 protein. The data contain some 290,000 distinct CDR3 sequences, about 19% of them singletons. Sequenced input: blood, either unsorted or a sorted T cell fraction (not recorded which). The origin of the receptors is a male donor with ankylosing spondylitis or in good health (not recorded which). Both conserved end residues are part of each CDR3. Each record gives: CDR3 DNA, CDR3 protein, D gene, J gene, clone size, V gene. A D gene is named only where the DNA matches it firmly. Where a row states a size, it is once, few, many or the class of an expanded clone; other rows omit it.

cdr3_nt: TGTGCCTGGGGGACTAGCGGGACCGCAGATACGCAGTATTTT
cdr3_aa: CAWGTSGTADTQYF
d_call: TRBD2
j_call: TRBJ2-3
clone_size: NA
v_call: TRBV30

cdr3_nt: TGTGCCATCAGTGCGGGACACCGTAACACTGAAGCTTTCTTT
cdr3_aa: CAISAGHRNTEAFF
d_call: NA
j_call: TRBJ1-1
clone_size: few
v_call: TRBV10-3

cdr3_nt: TGTGCCAGCAGAGGGCCCGGGGAGCTGTTTTTT
cdr3_aa: CASRGPGELFF
d_call: NA
j_call: TRBJ2-2
clone_size: many
v_call: TRBV28

cdr3_nt: TGTGCCAGCAGCGGGGTTAACACAGATACACAGTATTTT
cdr3_aa: CASSGVNTDTQYF
d_call: NA
j_call: TRBJ2-3
clone_size: NA
v_call: TRBV12-3/TRBV12-4

cdr3_nt: TGTGCCAGCGCCCAGGGAGAGACCCAGTACTTC
cdr3_aa: CASAQGETQYF
d_call: NA
j_call: TRBJ2-5
clone_size: NA
v_call: TRBV9

cdr3_nt: TGTGCCAGCAGTGGCTGGGGTGGGGGGAACACTGAAGCTTTCTTT
cdr3_aa: CASSGWGGGNTEAFF
d_call: NA
j_call: TRBJ1-1
clone_size: NA
v_call: TRBV27

cdr3_nt: TGTGCCAGCAGTATCGGGACAGGGGTGCAGACCCAGTACTTC
cdr3_aa: CASSIGTGVQTQYF
d_call: TRBD1
j_call: TRBJ2-5
clone_size: NA
v_call: TRBV5-6

cdr3_nt: TGCAGTGCTACCCCAGGCAGCTCCTACAATGAGCAGTTCTTC
cdr3_aa: CSATPGSSYNEQFF
d_call: NA
j_call: TRBJ2-1
clone_size: many
v_call: TRBV20-1

cdr3_nt: TGTGCCAGCATTGGTTACGGGACGAACACCGGGGGGCTGTTTTTT
cdr3_aa: CASIGYGTNTGGLFF
d_call: NA
j_call: TRBJ2-2
clone_size: NA
v_call: TRBV12-3/TRBV12-4

cdr3_nt: TGCGCCAGCAGCTTAACAGGGGAACGGAACACTGAAGCTTTCTTT
cdr3_aa: CASSLTGERNTEAFF
d_call: TRBD1
j_call: TRBJ1-1
clone_size: few
v_call: TRBV5-1

cdr3_nt: TGTGCCAGCAGTGACAGTTTTAGCAATCAGCCCCAGCATTTT
cdr3_aa: CASSDSFSNQPQHF
d_call: NA
j_call: TRBJ1-5
clone_size: many
v_call: TRBV12-3/TRBV12-4

cdr3_nt: TGTGCCAGCAGTTTGGGCAGGTACAATCAGCCCCAGCATTTT
cdr3_aa: CASSLGRYNQPQHF
d_call: NA
j_call: TRBJ1-5
clone_size: few
v_call: TRBV12-3/TRBV12-4

cdr3_nt: TGTGCCAGCAGCTTAGATTCCGGGGAGCTGTTTTTT
cdr3_aa: CASSLDSGELFF
d_call: NA
j_call: TRBJ2-2
clone_size: few
v_call: TRBV7-8

cdr3_nt: TGTGCCAGCAGTACCCGGGACAAAAACATTCAGTACTTC
cdr3_aa: CASSTRDKNIQYF
d_call: NA
j_call: TRBJ2-4
clone_size: NA
v_call: TRBV12-3/TRBV12-4

cdr3_nt: TGTGCCAGCAGCCTCGGGACCACTGCCGGGGAGCTGTTTTTT
cdr3_aa: CASSLGTTAGELFF
d_call: NA
j_call: TRBJ2-2
clone_size: few
v_call: TRBV7-9

cdr3_nt: TGTGCCAGCAGCCGAGCGGGGAGCTCCTACAATGAGCAGTTCTTC
cdr3_aa: CASSRAGSSYNEQFF
d_call: TRBD2
j_call: TRBJ2-1
clone_size: few
v_call: TRBV3-1

cdr3_nt: TGTGCCAGCAGCCCGGACCGACTTAACGTCCTGACTTTC
cdr3_aa: CASSPDRLNVLTF
d_call: NA
j_call: TRBJ2-6
clone_size: few
v_call: TRBV9

cdr3_nt: TGTGCCACCAGCAGAGTTGGGCAGGGAGACAATGAGCAGTTCTTC
cdr3_aa: CATSRVGQGDNEQFF
d_call: NA
j_call: TRBJ2-1
clone_size: NA
v_call: TRBV15

cdr3_nt: TGTGCCAGCTCACCACCAAACGGGGTTACTGAAGCTTTCTTT
cdr3_aa: CASSPPNGVTEAFF
d_call: NA
j_call: TRBJ1-1
clone_size: NA
v_call: TRBV18

cdr3_nt: TGCGCCAGCAGCTCCCCTAGCGGCATGAACACCGGGGAGCTGTTTTTT
cdr3_aa: CASSSPSGMNTGELFF
d_call: TRBD2
j_call: TRBJ2-2
clone_size: few
v_call: TRBV5-1

cdr3_nt: TGCAGTGCTAGACAGGGGGCAGGCACAGATACGCAGTATTTT
cdr3_aa: CSARQGAGTDTQYF
d_call: TRBD1
j_call: TRBJ2-3
clone_size: few
v_call: TRBV20-1

cdr3_nt: TGTGCCAGCAGCCAAGTAGGACTAGCGGGGGCCATCAATGAGCAGTTCTTC
cdr3_aa: CASSQVGLAGAINEQFF
d_call: TRBD2
j_call: TRBJ2-1
clone_size: few
v_call: TRBV14

cdr3_nt: TGCAGTGCTCCATCTTCCCCATACACAGATACGCAGTATTTT
cdr3_aa: CSAPSSPYTDTQYF
d_call: NA
j_call: TRBJ2-3
clone_size: many
v_call: TRBV20-1

cdr3_nt: TGCGCCAGCCGGGCTACAGGGGGCACTAATGAAAAACTGTTTTTT
cdr3_aa: CASRATGGTNEKLFF
d_call: TRBD1
j_call: TRBJ1-4
clone_size: few
v_call: TRBV5-1

cdr3_nt: TGCGCCAGCAGCTTGGACCCAACCACTCAGCCCCAGCATTTT
cdr3_aa: CASSLDPTTQPQHF
d_call: NA
j_call: TRBJ1-5
clone_size: NA
v_call: TRBV5-1

cdr3_nt: TGCGCCAGCAGCCCCAGCGGGGGGACCTCCTACAATGAGCAGTTCTTC
cdr3_aa: CASSPSGGTSYNEQFF
d_call: TRBD2
j_call: TRBJ2-1
clone_size: few
v_call: TRBV5-1

cdr3_nt: TGTGCCAGCAGTATAACCAGCACAGATACGCAGTATTTT
cdr3_aa: CASSITSTDTQYF
d_call: NA
j_call: TRBJ2-3
clone_size: few
v_call: TRBV2

cdr3_nt: TGTGCCACCAGCAGAGTGGGACAGGGGGCTGGAAACACCATATATTTT
cdr3_aa: CATSRVGQGAGNTIYF
d_call: TRBD1
j_call: TRBJ1-3
clone_size: many
v_call: TRBV15

cdr3_nt: TGTGCCAGCAGTCGACAGGGATGGGGCAATCAGCCCCAGCATTTT
cdr3_aa: CASSRQGWGNQPQHF
d_call: TRBD1
j_call: TRBJ1-5
clone_size: few
v_call: TRBV12-3/TRBV12-4

cdr3_nt: TGTGCCAGCACCGTGGGTCCCAGGGAAGAGACCCAGTACTTC
cdr3_aa: CASTVGPREETQYF
d_call: NA
j_call: TRBJ2-5
clone_size: once
v_call: TRBV28

cdr3_nt: TGTGCCAGCAGCTTAGGCAGGAACCGTGAAGCTTTCTTT
cdr3_aa: CASSLGRNREAFF
d_call: NA
j_call: TRBJ1-1
clone_size: NA
v_call: TRBV7-2

cdr3_nt: TGCAGCGTTGAGTTGCCGCGGGGAGCTTTCTTT
cdr3_aa: CSVELPRGAFF
d_call: NA
j_call: TRBJ1-1
clone_size: many
v_call: TRBV29-1

cdr3_nt: TGTGCCAGCAGTTTAGGCGGGAGTGGTGCAAATGAGCAGTTCTTC
cdr3_aa: CASSLGGSGANEQFF
d_call: TRBD2
j_call: TRBJ2-1
clone_size: few
v_call: TRBV12-3/TRBV12-4

cdr3_nt: TGTGCCAGCAGCCCCCTCTCTACTAGCGGCAGTTACAATGAGCAGTTCTTC
cdr3_aa: CASSPLSTSGSYNEQFF
d_call: TRBD2
j_call: TRBJ2-1
clone_size: NA
v_call: TRBV7-3

cdr3_nt: TGTGCCAGCAGTTTATCGGGAGGGTATGCAGATACGCAGTATTTT
cdr3_aa: CASSLSGGYADTQYF
d_call: TRBD2
j_call: TRBJ2-3
clone_size: NA
v_call: TRBV27

cdr3_nt: TGCAGCGTTCGGGGGACTAGCACAGATACGCAGTATTTT
cdr3_aa: CSVRGTSTDTQYF
d_call: NA
j_call: TRBJ2-3
clone_size: NA
v_call: TRBV29-1

cdr3_nt: TGCGCCAGCAGCTTGCCCCTTGGAGGGTCCAACTATGGCTACACCTTC
cdr3_aa: CASSLPLGGSNYGYTF
d_call: NA
j_call: TRBJ1-2
clone_size: NA
v_call: TRBV5-1

cdr3_nt: TGTGCCACCCAGAGGACAGGGGGCCCAGATACGCAGTATTTT
cdr3_aa: CATQRTGGPDTQYF
d_call: TRBD1
j_call: TRBJ2-3
clone_size: few
v_call: TRBV2

cdr3_nt: TGCAGCGTTGAAGTGACGGCTGCTAGCACAGATACGCAGTATTTT
cdr3_aa: CSVEVTAASTDTQYF
d_call: NA
j_call: TRBJ2-3
clone_size: few
v_call: TRBV29-1

cdr3_nt: TGTGCCAGCAGAGAGACAGGAGGGAACACTGAAGCTTTCTTT
cdr3_aa: CASRETGGNTEAFF
d_call: NA
j_call: TRBJ1-1
clone_size: few
v_call: TRBV12-3/TRBV12-4

cdr3_nt: TGCGCCAGCACGTCAACAGGACAGGGGGCGGCCGGGGAGCTGTTTTTT
cdr3_aa: CASTSTGQGAAGELFF
d_call: TRBD1
j_call: TRBJ2-2
clone_size: NA
v_call: TRBV5-1

cdr3_nt: TGTGCCAGCAGTTCCCCGACTAGCGGGGGGGCCCCAGATACGCAGTATTTT
cdr3_aa: CASSSPTSGGAPDTQYF
d_call: TRBD2
j_call: TRBJ2-3
clone_size: NA
v_call: TRBV27

cdr3_nt: TGTGCCAGCAGTTCCCGGACTGCCTCTGGAAACACCATATATTTT
cdr3_aa: CASSSRTASGNTIYF
d_call: NA
j_call: TRBJ1-3
clone_size: NA
v_call: TRBV6-5

cdr3_nt: TGTGCCTGGAGTGGACAGGGGGAGCCCCAGCATTTT
cdr3_aa: CAWSGQGEPQHF
d_call: TRBD1
j_call: TRBJ1-5
clone_size: few
v_call: TRBV30